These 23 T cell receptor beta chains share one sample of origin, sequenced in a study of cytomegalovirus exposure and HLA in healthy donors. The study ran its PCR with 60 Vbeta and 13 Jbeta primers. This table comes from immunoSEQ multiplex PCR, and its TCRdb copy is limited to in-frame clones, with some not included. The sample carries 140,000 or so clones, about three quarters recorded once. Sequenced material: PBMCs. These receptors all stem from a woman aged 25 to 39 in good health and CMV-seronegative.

The CDR3 is CSVETGGVGYTF. The CDR3 region has the DNA TGCAGCGTCGAGACAGGGGGCGTTGGCTACACCTTC. The chain combines TRBV29-1 with TRBJ1-2; 10 positions agree with TRBD1. V was pared by 6 bases and J by 7 bases, with 5 bases of the junction left unmatched. This CDR3 is built from 12 residues. CDR1 and CDR2 from the germline V gene are SQVTM and ANQGSEA. Together with reference TRBV29-1 and TRBJ1-2, the CDR3 gives the full variable domain: SAVISQKPSRDICQRGTSLTIQCQVDSQVTMMFWYRQQPGQSLTLIATANQGSEATYESGFVIDKFPISRPNLTFSTLTVSNMSPEDSSIYLCSVETGGVGYTFGSGTRLTVV.

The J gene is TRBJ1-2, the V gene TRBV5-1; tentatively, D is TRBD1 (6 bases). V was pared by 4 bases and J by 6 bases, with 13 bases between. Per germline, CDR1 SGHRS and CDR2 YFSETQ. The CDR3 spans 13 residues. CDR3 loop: CASSAQGLDGYTF. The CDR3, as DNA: TGCGCCAGCAGCGCTCAGGGGCTCGATGGCTACACCTTC.

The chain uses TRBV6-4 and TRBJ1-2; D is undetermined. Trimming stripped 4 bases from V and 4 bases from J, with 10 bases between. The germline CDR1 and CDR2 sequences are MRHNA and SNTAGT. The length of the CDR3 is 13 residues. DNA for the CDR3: TGTGCCAGCAGTGGGGGTCGGGGCTATGGCTACACCTTC. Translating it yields CASSGGRGYGYTF.

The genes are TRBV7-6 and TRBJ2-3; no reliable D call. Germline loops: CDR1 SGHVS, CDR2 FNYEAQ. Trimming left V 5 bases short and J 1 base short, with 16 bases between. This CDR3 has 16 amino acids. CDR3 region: CASSPLAFGGTDTQYF. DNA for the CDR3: TGTGCCAGCAGCCCATTGGCTTTCGGAGGCACAGATACGCAGTATTTT.

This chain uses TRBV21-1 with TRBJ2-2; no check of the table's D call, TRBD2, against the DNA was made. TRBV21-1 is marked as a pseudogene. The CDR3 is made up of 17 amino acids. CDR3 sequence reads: CASSKFYRGEGSGELFF. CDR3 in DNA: TGTGCCAGCAGCAAATTTTATCGGGGGGAGGGTTCCGGGGAGCTGTTTTTT.

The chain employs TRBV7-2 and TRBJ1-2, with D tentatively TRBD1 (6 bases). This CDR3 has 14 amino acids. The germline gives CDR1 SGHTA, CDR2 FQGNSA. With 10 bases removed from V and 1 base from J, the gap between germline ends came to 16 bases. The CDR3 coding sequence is TGTGCCATCCCAACACAGGGAGATAACTATGGCTACACCTTC. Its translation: CAIPTQGDNYGYTF.

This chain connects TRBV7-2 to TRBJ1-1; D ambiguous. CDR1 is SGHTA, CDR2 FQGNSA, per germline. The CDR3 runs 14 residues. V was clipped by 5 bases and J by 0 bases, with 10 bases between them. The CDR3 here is CASSLFTVNTEAFF. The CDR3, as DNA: TGTGCCAGCAGCCTTTTCACAGTGAACACTGAAGCTTTCTTT.

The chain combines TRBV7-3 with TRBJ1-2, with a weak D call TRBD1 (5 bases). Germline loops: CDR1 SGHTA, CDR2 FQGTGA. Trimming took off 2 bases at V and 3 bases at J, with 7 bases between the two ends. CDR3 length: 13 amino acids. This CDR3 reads CASSLGGDYGYTF. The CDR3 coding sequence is TGTGCCAGCAGCTTAGGGGGGGACTATGGCTACACCTTC.

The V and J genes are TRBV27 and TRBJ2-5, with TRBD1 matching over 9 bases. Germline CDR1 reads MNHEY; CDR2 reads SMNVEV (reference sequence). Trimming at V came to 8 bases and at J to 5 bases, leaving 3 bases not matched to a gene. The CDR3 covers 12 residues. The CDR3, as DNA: TGTGCCAGCCGGGACAGGGTTGAGACCCAGTACTTC. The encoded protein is CASRDRVETQYF.

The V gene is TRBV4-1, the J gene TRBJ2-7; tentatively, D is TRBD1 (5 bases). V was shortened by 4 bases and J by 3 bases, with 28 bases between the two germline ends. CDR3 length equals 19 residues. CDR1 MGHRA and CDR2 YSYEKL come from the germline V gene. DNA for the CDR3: TGCGCCAGCAGCCCGATAACACCTGACCAGGGAAGGTCGGACTACGAGCAGTACTTC. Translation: CASSPITPDQGRSDYEQYF.

The CDR3 spells CASTQGNRGNYGYTF. CDR3 sequence (DNA): TGTGCCAGTACGCAAGGTAACAGGGGGAACTATGGCTACACCTTC. The chain joins TRBV19 to TRBJ1-2; 8 bases map to TRBD1. The germline V gene encodes CDR1 LNHDA and CDR2 SQIVND (reference sequence). Trimming cost V 7 bases and J 2 bases; bases outside gene matches: 9. CDR3 length equals 15 residues.

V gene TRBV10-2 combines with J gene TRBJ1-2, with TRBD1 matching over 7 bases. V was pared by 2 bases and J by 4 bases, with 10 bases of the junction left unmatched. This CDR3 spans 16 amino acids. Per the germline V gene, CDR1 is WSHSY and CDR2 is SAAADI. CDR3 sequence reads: CASSEQTGLGTYGYTF. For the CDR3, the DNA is TGCGCCAGCAGTGAGCAGACAGGGTTGGGGACCTATGGCTACACCTTC.

The CDR3 DNA is TGTGCCAGCAGCCCTGGGGACTTTTGGGGAGGGGATGAGCAGTTCTTC. This gives the protein CASSPGDFWGGDEQFF. The V gene is TRBV7-3, the J gene TRBJ2-1; TRBD2 aligns across 7 bases. J lost 8 bases, V lost 5 bases, and 15 bases had no gene match. The CDR3 consists of 16 residues. CDR1 is SGHTA and CDR2 is FQGTGA in the germline V gene.

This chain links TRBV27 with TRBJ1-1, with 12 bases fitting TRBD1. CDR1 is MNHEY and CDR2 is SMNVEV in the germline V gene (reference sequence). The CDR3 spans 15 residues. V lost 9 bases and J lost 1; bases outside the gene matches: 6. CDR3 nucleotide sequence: TGTGCCAGTACGGGACAGGGGGCATGGAACACTGAAGCTTTCTTT. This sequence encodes CASTGQGAWNTEAFF.

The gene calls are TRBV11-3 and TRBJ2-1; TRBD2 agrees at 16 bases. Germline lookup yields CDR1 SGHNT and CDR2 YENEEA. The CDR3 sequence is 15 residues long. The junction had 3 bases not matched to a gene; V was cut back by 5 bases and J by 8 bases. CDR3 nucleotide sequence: TGTGCCAGCAGCCTGGGACTAGCGGGGGGGGATGAGCAGTTCTTC. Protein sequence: CASSLGLAGGDEQFF.

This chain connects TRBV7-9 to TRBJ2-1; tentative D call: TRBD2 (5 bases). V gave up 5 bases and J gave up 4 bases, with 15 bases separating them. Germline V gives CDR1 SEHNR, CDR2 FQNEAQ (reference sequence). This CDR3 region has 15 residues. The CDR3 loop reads CASSRRTGIYNEQFF. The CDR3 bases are TGTGCCAGCAGCCGGCGGACGGGGATATACAATGAGCAGTTCTTC.

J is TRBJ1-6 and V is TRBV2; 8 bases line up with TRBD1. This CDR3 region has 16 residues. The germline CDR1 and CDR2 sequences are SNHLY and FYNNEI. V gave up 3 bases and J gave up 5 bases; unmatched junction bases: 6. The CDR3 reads CASSDPGGGNNSPLHF. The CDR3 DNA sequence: TGTGCCAGCAGTGACCCAGGGGGCGGTAATAATTCACCCCTCCACTTT.

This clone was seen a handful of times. The CDR3 loop is CASSPPNGMNTEAFF. CDR3 in DNA: TGTGCCAGCTCACCACCTAATGGCATGAACACTGAAGCTTTCTTT. The chain has TRBV18 and TRBJ1-1, with D unclear. Germline lookup yields CDR1 KGHSH and CDR2 LQKENI. Trimming stripped 0 bases from V and 0 bases from J, with 8 bases between. There are 15 residues in the CDR3.

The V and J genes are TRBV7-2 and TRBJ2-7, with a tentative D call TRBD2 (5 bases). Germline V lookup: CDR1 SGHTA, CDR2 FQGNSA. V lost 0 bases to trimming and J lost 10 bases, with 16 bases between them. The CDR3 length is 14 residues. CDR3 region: CASSLAEVKGIQYF. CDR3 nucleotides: TGTGCCAGCAGCTTAGCGGAGGTTAAAGGGATACAGTACTTC.

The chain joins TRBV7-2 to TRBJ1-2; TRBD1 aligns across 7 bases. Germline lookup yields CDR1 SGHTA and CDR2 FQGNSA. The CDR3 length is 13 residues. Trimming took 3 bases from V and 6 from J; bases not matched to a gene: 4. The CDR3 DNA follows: TGTGCCAGCAGCTTGCAGACAGGGAATGGCTACACCTTC. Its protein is CASSLQTGNGYTF.

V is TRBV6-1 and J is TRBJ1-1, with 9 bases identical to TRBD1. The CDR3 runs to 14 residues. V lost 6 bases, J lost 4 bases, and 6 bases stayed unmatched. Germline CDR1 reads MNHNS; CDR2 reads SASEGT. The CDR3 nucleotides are TGTGCCAGCAGCCAACAGGGGGCGACCACTGAAGCTTTCTTT. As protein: CASSQQGATTEAFF.

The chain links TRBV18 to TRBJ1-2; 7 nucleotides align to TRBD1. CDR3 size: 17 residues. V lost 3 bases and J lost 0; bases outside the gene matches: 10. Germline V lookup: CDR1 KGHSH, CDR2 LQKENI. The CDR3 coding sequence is TGTGCCAGCTCACCCTGGACAGGTGGAGTCACTAACTATGGCTACACCTTC. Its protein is CASSPWTGGVTNYGYTF.

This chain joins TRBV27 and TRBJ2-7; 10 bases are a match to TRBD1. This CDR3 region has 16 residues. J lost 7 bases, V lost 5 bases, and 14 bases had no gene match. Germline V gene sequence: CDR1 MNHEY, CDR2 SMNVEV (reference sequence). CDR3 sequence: CASSSRQGAVLREQYF. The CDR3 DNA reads TGTGCCAGCAGTAGCAGACAGGGGGCGGTTCTGCGGGAGCAGTACTTC.